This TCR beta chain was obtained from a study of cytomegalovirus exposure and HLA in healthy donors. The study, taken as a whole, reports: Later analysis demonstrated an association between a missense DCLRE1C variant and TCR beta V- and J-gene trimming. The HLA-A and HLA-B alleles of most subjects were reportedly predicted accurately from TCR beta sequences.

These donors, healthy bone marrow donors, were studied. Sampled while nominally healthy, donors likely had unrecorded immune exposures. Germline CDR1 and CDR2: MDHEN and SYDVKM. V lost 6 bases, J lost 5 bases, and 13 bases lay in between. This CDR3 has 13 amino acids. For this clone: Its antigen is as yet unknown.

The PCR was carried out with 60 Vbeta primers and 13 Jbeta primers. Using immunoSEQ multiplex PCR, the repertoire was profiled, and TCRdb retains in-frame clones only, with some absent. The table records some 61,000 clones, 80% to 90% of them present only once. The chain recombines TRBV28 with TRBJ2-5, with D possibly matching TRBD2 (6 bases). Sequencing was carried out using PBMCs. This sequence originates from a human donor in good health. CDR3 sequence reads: CASSPGVRETQYF. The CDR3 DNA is TGTGCCAGCAGCCCGGGGGTAAGGGAGACCCAGTACTTC.